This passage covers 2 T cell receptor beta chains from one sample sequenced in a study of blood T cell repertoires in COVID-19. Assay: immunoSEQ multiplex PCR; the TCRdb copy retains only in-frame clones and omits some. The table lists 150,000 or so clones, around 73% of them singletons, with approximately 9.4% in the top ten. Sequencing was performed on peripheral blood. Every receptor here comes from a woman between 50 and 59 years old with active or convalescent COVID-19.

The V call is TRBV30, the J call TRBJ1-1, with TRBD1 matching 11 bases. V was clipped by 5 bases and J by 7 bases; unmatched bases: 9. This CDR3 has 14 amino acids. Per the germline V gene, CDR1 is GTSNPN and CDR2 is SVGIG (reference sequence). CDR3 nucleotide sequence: TGTGCCTGGGTAACGGACAGGGGGCCTGGTGAAGCTTTCTTT. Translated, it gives CAWVTDRGPGEAFF.

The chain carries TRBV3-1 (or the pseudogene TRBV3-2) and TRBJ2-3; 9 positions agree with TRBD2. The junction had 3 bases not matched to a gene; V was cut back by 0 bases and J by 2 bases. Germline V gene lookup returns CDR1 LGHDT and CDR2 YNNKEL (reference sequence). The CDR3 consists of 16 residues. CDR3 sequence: CASSQERGGFTDTQYF. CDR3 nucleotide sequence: TGTGCCAGCAGCCAAGAGCGGGGGGGCTTCACAGATACGCAGTATTTT.